Following are 6 T cell receptor beta chains from one sample sequenced in a study of regulatory T cells in long-lasting Graves disease. Arm-PCR of CDR3 regions and iRepertoire HTBI primers were the basis on which TCR beta libraries were built. MiXCR, applied by TCRdb to the multiplex PCR reads, yields one record per CDR3 protein. The table shows roughly 610,000 distinct CDR3 sequences, with approximately 16% occurring only once. Indicated time point: newly diagnosed GD, antithyroid drugs for less than 3 months. Generation of the TCR library employed RNA extracted from PBMCs. The same data also went into a second study, on T cells in Graves' hyperthyroidism and ophthalmopathy.

The material sequenced was peripheral blood mononuclear cells (PBMCs), taken at new diagnosis, from a patient treated with antithyroid drugs. These receptors all come from a man aged 18 to 29 with Graves disease.

V usage is TRBV25-1 and J usage is TRBJ1-1; D is uncertain. Germline CDR1 and CDR2: MGHDK and SYGVNS. Trimming took 7 bases from V and 5 from J, leaving 8 bases between them. This CDR3 has 11 residues. CDR3 region: CASIGVTEAFF. Written as DNA, the CDR3 is TGTGCCAGCATTGGCGTTACTGAAGCTTTCTTT.

This clonotype showed up many times. This chain connects TRBV6-5 to TRBJ2-7; D is perhaps TRBD2 (6 bases). This CDR3 contains 15 residues. Germline V gene data show CDR1 as MNHEY and CDR2 as SVGAGI. V was pared by 2 bases and J by 0 bases, with 11 bases between. DNA of the CDR3: TGTGCCAGCAGTTACGCGGGAAGGAGCTCCTACGAGCAGTACTTC. This translates into CASSYAGRSSYEQYF.

This clonotype appeared many times. The rearrangement links TRBV7-9 to TRBJ1-1; TRBD1 might be the D (6 bases). Germline V lookup: CDR1 SEHNR, CDR2 FQNEAQ (reference sequence). V shed 2 bases and J shed 1 base, with 14 bases lying between them. CDR3 length: 16 amino acids. Here the CDR3 DNA reads TGTGCCAGCAGCTTATGGGGGGGACACAAGAACACTGAAGCTTTCTTT. Its protein product is CASSLWGGHKNTEAFF.

CDR3 sequence: CASSFETGGTDEAFF. Written as DNA, the CDR3 is TGTGCCAGCAGCTTCGAGACAGGGGGAACCGATGAAGCTTTCTTT. This chain connects TRBV5-6 to TRBJ1-1; 9 nucleotides align to TRBD1. The CDR3 extends over 15 amino acids. Germline V gives CDR1 SGHDT, CDR2 YYEEEE. The V and J ends lost 2 bases and 7 bases, in that order; junction bases with no gene match: 9. Together with reference TRBV5-6 and TRBJ1-1, the CDR3 gives the full variable domain: DAGVTQSPTHLIKTRGQQVTLRCSPKSGHDTVSWYQQALGQGPQFIFQYYEEEERQRGNFPDRFSGHQFPNYSSELNVNALLLGDSALYLCASSFETGGTDEAFFGQGTRLTVV.

This clonotype was counted ten times or more. The chain uses TRBV30 and TRBJ1-2; the match to TRBD1 covers 7 bases. The CDR3 covers 11 residues. Germline values: CDR1 GTSNPN, CDR2 SVGIG (reference sequence). The V gene end was trimmed by 5 bases and the J gene end by 7 bases; junction bases not matched to a gene: 4. DNA of the CDR3: TGTGCCTGGGTTAGGGGGCTTGGCTACACCTTC. Its protein is CAWVRGLGYTF.

This chain connects TRBV7-9 to TRBJ1-5; 7 bases line up with TRBD1. This CDR3 comprises 14 residues. Trimming cost V 4 bases and J 5 bases; bases outside gene matches: 5. Germline V lookup: CDR1 SEHNR, CDR2 FQNEAQ (reference sequence). The CDR3: CASSWGDRDQPQHF. CDR3 nucleotide sequence: TGTGCCAGCAGCTGGGGGGACAGAGATCAGCCCCAGCATTTT.